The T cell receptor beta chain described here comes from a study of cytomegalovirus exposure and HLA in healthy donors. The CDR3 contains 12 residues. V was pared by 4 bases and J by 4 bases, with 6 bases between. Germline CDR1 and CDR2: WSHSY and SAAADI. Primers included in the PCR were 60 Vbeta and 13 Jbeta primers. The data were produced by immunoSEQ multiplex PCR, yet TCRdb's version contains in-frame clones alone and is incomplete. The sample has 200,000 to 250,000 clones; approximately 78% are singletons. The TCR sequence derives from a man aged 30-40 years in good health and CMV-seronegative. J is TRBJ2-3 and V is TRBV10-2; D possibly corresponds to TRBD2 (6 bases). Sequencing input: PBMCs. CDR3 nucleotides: TGCGCCAGCAGTGGGGGGGCAGATACGCAGTATTTT. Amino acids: CASSGGADTQYF.